The 6 T cell receptor beta chains presented below share a single source sample, sequenced in a study of shared clonotypes between healthy human individuals. CD45RO negativity and positive selection for CCR7 defined naive CD8 cells, a population that excluded terminally differentiated effector memory CD45RA+ cells. This table comes from immunoSEQ multiplex PCR, and its TCRdb copy is limited to in-frame clones, with some not included. The table has around 1,900,000 clones, 93% seen once. Material: naive CD8+ T cells from PBMCs. These receptors were obtained from a man between 18 and 35 years old in good health. Some clones in this sample may be carry-over from other donors' samples.

This rearrangement joins TRBV4-1 to TRBJ2-1; 8 bases map to TRBD2. CDR1 and CDR2 (germline): MGHRA, YSYEKL. V lost 2 bases, J lost 8 bases, and 11 bases stayed unmatched. This CDR3 spans 16 amino acids. In nucleotides, the CDR3 is TGCGCCAGCAGCCAACGATGGGCTAGCGGGCTCGATGAGCAGTTCTTC. Translation gives CASSQRWASGLDEQFF.

The chain carries TRBV7-9 and TRBJ2-3, with TRBD2 matching over 9 bases. Germline CDR1 SEHNR, CDR2 FQNEAQ (reference sequence). The CDR3 extends over 16 amino acids. The V gene end was trimmed by 6 bases and the J gene end by 4 bases; junction bases not matched to a gene: 11. The CDR3 spells CASSTTAGGIPDTQYF. CDR3 in DNA: TGTGCCAGCAGTACAACGGCGGGAGGGATCCCAGATACGCAGTATTTT.

The genes are TRBV28 and TRBJ1-1; the D is unclear. Germline CDR1 is MDHEN and CDR2 is SYDVKM. The CDR3 contains 17 residues. V was pared by 6 bases and J by 0 bases, with 20 bases between. The CDR3 here is CASSRLDFEGVNTEAFF. CDR3 nucleotides: TGTGCCAGCAGCCGCTTAGATTTCGAGGGAGTGAACACTGAAGCTTTCTTT.

This chain uses TRBV15 with TRBJ2-7; 13 bases are a match to TRBD2. Trimming removed 4 bases from V and 7 bases from J; junction bases left unmatched: 16. CDR1 is LNHNV, CDR2 YYDKDF, per germline (reference sequence). The CDR3 is made up of 18 amino acids. The CDR3 spells CATSTGTGTSGRAGEQYF. DNA for the CDR3: TGTGCCACCAGCACCGGGACGGGAACTAGCGGGAGGGCCGGGGAGCAGTACTTC.

The chain is built from TRBV29-1 and TRBJ1-2, with D unclear. V was shortened by 2 bases and J by 7 bases, with 11 bases between the two germline ends. CDR1 is SQVTM, CDR2 ANQGSEA, per germline. This CDR3 spans 12 amino acids. CDR3 sequence reads: CSVENEAGGYTF. The DNA of the CDR3 is TGCAGCGTTGAAAACGAGGCCGGTGGCTACACCTTC.

The chain recombines TRBV11-3 with TRBJ2-1, with a possible D match to TRBD2 (6 bases). V was clipped by 0 bases and J by 10 bases, with 10 bases between them. CDR3 length equals 13 residues. Looked up from germline, CDR1 is SGHNT and CDR2 is YENEEA. CDR3 protein: CASSLEEGAEQFF. In DNA, the CDR3 is TGTGCCAGCAGCTTAGAGGAGGGAGCGGAGCAGTTCTTC.